These T cell receptor beta chains were read from a single sample in a study of cytotoxic CD8 clonotypes in ibrutinib-treated CLL. Clones were read by immunoSEQ multiplex PCR, and TCRdb kept only the in-frame ones, dropping some. The repertoire includes around 97,000 clones, approximately 80% of them detected once, and about 29% sits in the top ten. The sample consisted of PBMCs, taken after 12 months of ibrutinib treatment. The receptors stem from a human donor with chronic lymphocytic leukemia. CDR3s include the opening cysteine and the closing phenylalanine or tryptophan. The order of the fields is clone size, D gene, V gene, J gene, CDR3 protein, CDR3 DNA. A D gene is named only where the DNA matches it firmly. Not every row has a clone size; where given, it reads once, few, many or a size class.

clone_size: -
d_call: -
v_call: TRBV27
j_call: TRBJ2-1
cdr3_aa: CASSRGQSLKQFF
cdr3_nt: TGTGCCAGCAGTCGGGGACAAAGTCTTAAGCAGTTCTTC

clone_size: once
d_call: TRBD2
v_call: TRBV9
j_call: TRBJ2-3
cdr3_aa: CASTSSGGLDTQYF
cdr3_nt: TGTGCCAGCACCTCTAGCGGGGGGTTGGATACGCAGTATTTT

clone_size: -
d_call: -
v_call: TRBV29-1
j_call: TRBJ2-3
cdr3_aa: CSVGGARADTQYF
cdr3_nt: TGCAGCGTTGGTGGGGCTCGGGCAGATACGCAGTATTTT

clone_size: -
d_call: -
v_call: TRBV7-2
j_call: TRBJ2-1
cdr3_aa: CASSFTRDEQFF
cdr3_nt: TGTGCCAGCAGCTTTACTAGGGATGAGCAGTTCTTC

clone_size: -
d_call: TRBD2
v_call: TRBV7-3
j_call: TRBJ2-1
cdr3_aa: CASSLKVGLADRREQFF
cdr3_nt: TGTGCCAGCAGCTTAAAGGTAGGACTAGCGGACCGCCGGGAGCAGTTCTTC

clone_size: -
d_call: -
v_call: TRBV5-5
j_call: TRBJ1-1
cdr3_aa: CASRPLDGRMNTEAFF
cdr3_nt: TGTGCCAGCAGACCCTTGGACGGACGAATGAACACTGAAGCTTTCTTT

clone_size: few
d_call: -
v_call: TRBV7-9
j_call: TRBJ2-7
cdr3_aa: CASSLLEGKGLGEQYF
cdr3_nt: TGTGCCAGCAGCTTATTAGAGGGAAAAGGGTTGGGCGAGCAGTACTTC

clone_size: -
d_call: -
v_call: TRBV5-6
j_call: TRBJ1-2
cdr3_aa: CASSPVGNYGYTF
cdr3_nt: TGTGCCAGCAGCCCCGTCGGAAACTATGGCTACACCTTC

clone_size: -
d_call: TRBD1
v_call: TRBV12-5
j_call: TRBJ1-4
cdr3_aa: CASGPGQGAQPVNEKLFF
cdr3_nt: TGTGCTAGTGGCCCCGGACAGGGGGCGCAACCCGTTAATGAAAAACTGTTTTTT

clone_size: -
d_call: -
v_call: TRBV29-1
j_call: TRBJ2-3
cdr3_aa: CSALTDTQYF
cdr3_nt: TGCAGCGCTCTAACAGATACGCAGTATTTT